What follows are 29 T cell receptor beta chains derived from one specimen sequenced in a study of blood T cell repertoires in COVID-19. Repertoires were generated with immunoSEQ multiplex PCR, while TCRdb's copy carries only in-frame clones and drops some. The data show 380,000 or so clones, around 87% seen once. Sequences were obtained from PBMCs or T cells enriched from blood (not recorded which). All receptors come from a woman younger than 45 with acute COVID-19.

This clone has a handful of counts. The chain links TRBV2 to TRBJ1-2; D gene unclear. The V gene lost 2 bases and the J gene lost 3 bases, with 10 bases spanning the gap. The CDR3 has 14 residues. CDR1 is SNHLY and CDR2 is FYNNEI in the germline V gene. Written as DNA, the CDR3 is TGTGCCAGCAGTGAAACGTTTTTAGACTATGGCTACACCTTC. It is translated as CASSETFLDYGYTF. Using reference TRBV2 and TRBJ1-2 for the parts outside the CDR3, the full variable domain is EPEVTQTPSHQVTQMGQEVILRCVPISNHLYFYWYRQILGQKVEFLVSFYNNEISEKSEIFDDQFSVERPDGSNFTLKIRSTKLEDSAMYFCASSETFLDYGYTFGSGTRLTVV.

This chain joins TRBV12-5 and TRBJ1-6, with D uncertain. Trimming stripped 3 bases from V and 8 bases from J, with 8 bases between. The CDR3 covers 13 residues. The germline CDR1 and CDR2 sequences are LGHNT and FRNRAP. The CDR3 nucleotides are TGTGCTAGTGGTTTAAGCTTGGATTCACCCCTCCACTTT. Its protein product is CASGLSLDSPLHF.

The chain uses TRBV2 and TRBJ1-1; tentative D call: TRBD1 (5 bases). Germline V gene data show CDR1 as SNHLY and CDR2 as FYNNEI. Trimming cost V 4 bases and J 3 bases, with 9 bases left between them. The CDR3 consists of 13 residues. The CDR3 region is CASSAQGYTEAFF. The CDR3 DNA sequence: TGTGCCAGCAGTGCGCAGGGTTACACTGAAGCTTTCTTT.

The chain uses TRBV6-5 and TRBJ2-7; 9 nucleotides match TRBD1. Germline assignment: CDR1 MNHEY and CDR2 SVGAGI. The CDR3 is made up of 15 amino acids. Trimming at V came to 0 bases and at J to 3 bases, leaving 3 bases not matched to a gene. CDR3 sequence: CASSYSGTGRYEQYF. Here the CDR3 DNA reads TGTGCCAGCAGTTACTCCGGGACAGGGCGCTACGAGCAGTACTTC.

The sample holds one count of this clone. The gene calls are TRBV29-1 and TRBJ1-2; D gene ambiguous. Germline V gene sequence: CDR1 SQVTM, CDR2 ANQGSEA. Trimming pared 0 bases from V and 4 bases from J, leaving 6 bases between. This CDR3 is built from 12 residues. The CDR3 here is CSVEEVAYGYTF. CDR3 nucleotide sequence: TGCAGCGTTGAAGAGGTGGCCTATGGCTACACCTTC.

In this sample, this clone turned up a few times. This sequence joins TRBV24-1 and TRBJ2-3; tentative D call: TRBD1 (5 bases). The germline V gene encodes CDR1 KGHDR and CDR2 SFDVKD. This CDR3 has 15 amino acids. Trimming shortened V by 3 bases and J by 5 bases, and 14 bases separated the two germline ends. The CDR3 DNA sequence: TGTGCCACCAGTGATGACACTCAGGGTGGAGATACGCAGTATTTT. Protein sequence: CATSDDTQGGDTQYF.

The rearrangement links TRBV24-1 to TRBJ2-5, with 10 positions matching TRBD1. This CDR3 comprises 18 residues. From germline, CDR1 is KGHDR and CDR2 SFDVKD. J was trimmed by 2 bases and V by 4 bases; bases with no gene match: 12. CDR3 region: CATSDPPGQGGVQETQYF. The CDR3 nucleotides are TGTGCCACCAGTGACCCCCCCGGACAGGGGGGGGTACAAGAGACCCAGTACTTC.

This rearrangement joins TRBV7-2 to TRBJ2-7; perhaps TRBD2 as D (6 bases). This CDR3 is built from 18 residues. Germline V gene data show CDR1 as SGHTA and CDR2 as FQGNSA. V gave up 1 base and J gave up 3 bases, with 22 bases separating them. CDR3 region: CASSLEQVEGRFYYEQYF. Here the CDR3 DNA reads TGTGCCAGCAGCTTAGAGCAGGTGGAGGGGAGGTTCTACTACGAGCAGTACTTC.

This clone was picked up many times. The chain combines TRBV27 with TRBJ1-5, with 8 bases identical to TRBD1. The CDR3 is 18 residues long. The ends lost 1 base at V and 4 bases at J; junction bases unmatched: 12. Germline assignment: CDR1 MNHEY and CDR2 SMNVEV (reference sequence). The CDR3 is CASSLWGGQGKGNQPQHF. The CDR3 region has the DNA TGTGCCAGCAGTTTATGGGGCGGACAGGGTAAAGGAAATCAGCCCCAGCATTTT.

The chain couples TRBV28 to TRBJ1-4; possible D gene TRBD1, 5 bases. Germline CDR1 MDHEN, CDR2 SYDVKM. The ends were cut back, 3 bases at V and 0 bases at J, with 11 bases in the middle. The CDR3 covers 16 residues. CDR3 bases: TGTGCCAGCAGTTTGACCGGGACTGCAACTAATGAAAAACTGTTTTTT. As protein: CASSLTGTATNEKLFF.

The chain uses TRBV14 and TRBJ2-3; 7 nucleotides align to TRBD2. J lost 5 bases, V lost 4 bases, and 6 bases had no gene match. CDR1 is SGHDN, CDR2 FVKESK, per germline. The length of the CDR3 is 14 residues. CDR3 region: CASSPRSGGDTQYF. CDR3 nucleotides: TGTGCCAGCAGCCCCCGTTCGGGGGGAGATACGCAGTATTTT.

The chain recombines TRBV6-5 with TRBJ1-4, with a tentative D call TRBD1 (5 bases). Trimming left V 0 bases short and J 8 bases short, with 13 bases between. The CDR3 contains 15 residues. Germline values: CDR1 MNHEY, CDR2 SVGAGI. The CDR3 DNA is TGTGCCAGCAGTTACTCCCGGCAGGGATGGGAAAAACTGTTTTTT. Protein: CASSYSRQGWEKLFF.

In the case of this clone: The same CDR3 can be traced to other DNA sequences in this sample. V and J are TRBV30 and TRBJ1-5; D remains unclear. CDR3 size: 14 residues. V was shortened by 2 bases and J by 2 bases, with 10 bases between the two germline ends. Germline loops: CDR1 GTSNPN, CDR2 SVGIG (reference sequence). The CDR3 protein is CAWSQGLGNQPQHF. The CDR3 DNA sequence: TGTGCCTGGAGTCAAGGACTAGGCAATCAGCCCCAGCATTTT.

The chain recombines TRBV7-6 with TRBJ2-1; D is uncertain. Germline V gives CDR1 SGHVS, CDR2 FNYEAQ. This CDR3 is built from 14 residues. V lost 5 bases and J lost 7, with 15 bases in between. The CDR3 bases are TGTGCCAGCAGCCCCTACCGGAGAGAGAATGAGCAGTTCTTC. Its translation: CASSPYRRENEQFF. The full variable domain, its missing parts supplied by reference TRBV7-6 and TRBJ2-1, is GAGVSQSPRYKVTKRGQDVALRCDPISGHVSLYWYRQALGQGPEFLTYFNYEAQQDKSGLPNDRFSAERPEGSISTLTIQRTEQRDSAMYRCASSPYRRENEQFFGPGTRLTVL.

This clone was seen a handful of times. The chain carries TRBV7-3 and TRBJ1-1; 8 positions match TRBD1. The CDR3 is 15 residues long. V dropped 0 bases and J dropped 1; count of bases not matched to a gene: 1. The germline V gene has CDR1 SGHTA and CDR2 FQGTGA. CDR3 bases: TGTGCCAGCAGCTTAACAACAGGGGGGAACACTGAAGCTTTCTTT. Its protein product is CASSLTTGGNTEAFF.

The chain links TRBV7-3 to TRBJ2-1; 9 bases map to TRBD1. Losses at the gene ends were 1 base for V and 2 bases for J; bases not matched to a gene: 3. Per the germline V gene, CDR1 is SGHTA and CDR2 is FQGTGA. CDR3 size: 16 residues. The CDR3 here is CASSLRDRATYNEQFF. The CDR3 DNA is TGTGCCAGCAGCTTAAGGGACAGGGCCACCTACAATGAGCAGTTCTTC.

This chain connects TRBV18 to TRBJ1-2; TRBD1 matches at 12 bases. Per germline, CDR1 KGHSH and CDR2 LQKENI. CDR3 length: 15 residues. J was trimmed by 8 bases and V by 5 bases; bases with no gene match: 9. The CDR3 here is CASSYGTGGSKGYTF. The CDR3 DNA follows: TGTGCCAGCTCATACGGGACAGGGGGCTCCAAAGGCTACACCTTC.

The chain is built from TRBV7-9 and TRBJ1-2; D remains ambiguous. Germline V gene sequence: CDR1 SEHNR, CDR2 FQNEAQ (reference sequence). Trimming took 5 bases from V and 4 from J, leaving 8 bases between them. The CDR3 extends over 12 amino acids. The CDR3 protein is CASSPRGYGYTF. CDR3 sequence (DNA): TGTGCCAGCAGCCCAAGAGGCTATGGCTACACCTTC.

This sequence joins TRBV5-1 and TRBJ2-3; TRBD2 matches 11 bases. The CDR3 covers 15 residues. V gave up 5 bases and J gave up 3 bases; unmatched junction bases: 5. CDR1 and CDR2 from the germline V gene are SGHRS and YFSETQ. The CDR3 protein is CASRPSGGSTDTQYF. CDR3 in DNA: TGCGCCAGCAGGCCTAGCGGGGGGAGTACAGATACGCAGTATTTT. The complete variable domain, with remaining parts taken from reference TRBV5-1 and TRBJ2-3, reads KAGVTQTPRYLIKTRGQQVTLSCSPISGHRSVSWYQQTPGQGLQFLFEYFSETQRNKGNFPGRFSGRQFSNSRSEMNVSTLELGDSALYLCASRPSGGSTDTQYFGPGTRLTVL.

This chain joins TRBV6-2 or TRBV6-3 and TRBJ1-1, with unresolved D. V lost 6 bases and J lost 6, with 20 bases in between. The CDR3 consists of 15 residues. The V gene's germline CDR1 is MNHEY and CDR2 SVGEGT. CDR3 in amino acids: CASSPHAGIIAEAFF. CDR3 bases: TGTGCCAGCAGCCCCCACGCAGGAATCATCGCTGAAGCTTTCTTT.

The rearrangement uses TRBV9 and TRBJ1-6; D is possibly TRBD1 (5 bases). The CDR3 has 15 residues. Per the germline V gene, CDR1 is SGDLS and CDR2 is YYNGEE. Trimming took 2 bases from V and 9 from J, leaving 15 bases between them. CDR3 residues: CASSVGGGDSSPLHF. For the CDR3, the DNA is TGTGCCAGCAGCGTTGGCGGGGGGGATTCTTCACCCCTCCACTTT.

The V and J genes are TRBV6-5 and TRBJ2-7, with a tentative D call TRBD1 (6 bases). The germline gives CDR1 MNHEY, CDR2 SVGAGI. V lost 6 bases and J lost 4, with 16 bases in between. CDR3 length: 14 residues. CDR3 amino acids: CASRHRGQPYEQYF. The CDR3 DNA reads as TGTGCCAGCAGACACCGGGGACAACCTTACGAGCAGTACTTC.

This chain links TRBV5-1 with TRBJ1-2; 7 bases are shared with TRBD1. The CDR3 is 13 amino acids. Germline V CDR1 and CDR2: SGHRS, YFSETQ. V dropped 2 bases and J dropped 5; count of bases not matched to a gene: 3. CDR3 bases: TGCGCCAGCAGCTTCGACAGGGTGTATGGCTACACCTTC. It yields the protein CASSFDRVYGYTF.

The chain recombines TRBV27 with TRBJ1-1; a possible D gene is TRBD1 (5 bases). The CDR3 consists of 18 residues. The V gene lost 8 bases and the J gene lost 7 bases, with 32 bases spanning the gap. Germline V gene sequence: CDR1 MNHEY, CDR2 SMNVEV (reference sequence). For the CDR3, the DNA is TGTGCCAGCGGCCCACTCCTCAGGGTTTTGAGGCGGGACTATGAAGCTTTCTTT. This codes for CASGPLLRVLRRDYEAFF.

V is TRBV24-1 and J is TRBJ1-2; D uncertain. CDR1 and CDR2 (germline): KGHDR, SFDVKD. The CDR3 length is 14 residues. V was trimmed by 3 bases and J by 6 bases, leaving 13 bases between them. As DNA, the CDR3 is TGTGCCACCAGTGATCCGGGGAGGGTGGATGGCTACACCTTC. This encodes CATSDPGRVDGYTF.

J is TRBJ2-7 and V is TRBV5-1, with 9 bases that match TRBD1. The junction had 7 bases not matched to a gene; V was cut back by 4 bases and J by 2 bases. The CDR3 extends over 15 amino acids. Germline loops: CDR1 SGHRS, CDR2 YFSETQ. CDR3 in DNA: TGCGCCAGCAGCGCCGGACAGGGGTATGCCTACGAGCAGTACTTC. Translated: CASSAGQGYAYEQYF.

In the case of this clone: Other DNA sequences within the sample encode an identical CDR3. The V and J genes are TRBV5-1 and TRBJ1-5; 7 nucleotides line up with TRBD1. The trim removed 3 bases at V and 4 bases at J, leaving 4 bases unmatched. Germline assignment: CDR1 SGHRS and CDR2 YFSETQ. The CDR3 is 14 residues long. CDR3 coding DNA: TGCGCCAGCAGCTCGGGACAGCCTAATCAGCCCCAGCATTTT. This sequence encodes CASSSGQPNQPQHF.

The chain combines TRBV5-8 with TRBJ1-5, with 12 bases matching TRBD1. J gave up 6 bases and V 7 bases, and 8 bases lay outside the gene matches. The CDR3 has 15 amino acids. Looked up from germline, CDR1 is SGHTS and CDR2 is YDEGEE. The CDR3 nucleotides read TGTGCCAGCGAGAAAGGGACAGGGGGCATTCAGCCCCAGCATTTT. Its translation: CASEKGTGGIQPQHF.

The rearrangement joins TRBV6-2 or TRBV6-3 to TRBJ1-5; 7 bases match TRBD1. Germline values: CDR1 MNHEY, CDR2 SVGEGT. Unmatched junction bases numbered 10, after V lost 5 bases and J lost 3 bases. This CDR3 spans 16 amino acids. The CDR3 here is CASSPGQVRFNQPQHF. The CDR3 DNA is TGTGCCAGCAGTCCCGGACAGGTCCGTTTCAATCAGCCCCAGCATTTT.